The 20 T cell receptor beta chains listed next were all sequenced from one sample in a study of blood T cells in healthy people across ages. A J-beta primer mix and a sample-barcoded 5' primer were used in a second PCR of about 6 to 12 cycles. A single record per CDR3 protein comes from TCRdb applying MiXCR to the 5' RACE reads. Here the sample spans under 700,000 distinct CDR3 sequences, less than 25% being singletons. This same sample was also taken into another study, of T cells of mothers and their children.

Input material: blood. Receptor source: a boy younger than 18 in good health.

V is TRBV4-3 and J is TRBJ1-5; D is undetermined. Germline-derived CDR1 and CDR2 are LGHNA and YSLEER. The CDR3 is 15 residues long. V lost 0 bases to trimming and J lost 0 bases, with 6 bases between them. CDR3 sequence (DNA): TGCGCCAGCAGCCAAGATGCGGTTAGCAATCAGCCCCAGCATTTT. Translation gives CASSQDAVSNQPQHF.

This clonotype was recorded a few times. The chain links TRBV11-2 to TRBJ2-5, with 7 bases lining up with TRBD1. Matching the DNA end better, TRBJ2-1 makes the J call doubtful. Looked up from germline, CDR1 is SGHAT and CDR2 is FQNNGV. This CDR3 spans 13 amino acids. CDR3: CASSLVTGVNQFF. The DNA of the CDR3 is TGTGCCAGCAGCTTAGTTACAGGGGTTAATCAGTTCTTC.

Only a few counts were recorded for this clonotype. The CDR3 DNA follows: TGTGCCAGCAGCTTAGCATCGGGGGGCTCCTACAATGAGCAGTTCTTC. This encodes CASSLASGGSYNEQFF. The chain carries TRBV7-2 and TRBJ2-1; 7 bases fit TRBD2. The V and J ends lost 0 bases and 0 bases, in that order; junction bases with no gene match: 2. Germline CDR1 reads SGHTA; CDR2 reads FQGNSA. The CDR3 runs to 16 residues.

This clonotype turned up a few times. The rearrangement joins TRBV12-3 or TRBV12-4 to TRBJ1-2; D call uncertain. The CDR3 is 12 amino acids. V was cut by 6 bases and J by 6 bases, with 11 bases left in between. CDR3 in DNA: TGTGCCAGCAGCCCATTCATCGATGGCTACACCTTC. This encodes CASSPFIDGYTF.

In this sample, this clonotype turned up a few times. This chain links TRBV19 with TRBJ1-1; the D is unclear. Germline V gene lookup returns CDR1 LNHDA and CDR2 SQIVND (reference sequence). The CDR3 loop spans 14 amino acids. Trimming stripped 6 bases from V and 2 bases from J, with 13 bases between. Here the CDR3 DNA reads TGTGCCAGTAGCCTGGATCATTCAAACACTGAAGCTTTCTTT. This translates into CASSLDHSNTEAFF. Based on the CDR3 plus reference TRBV19 and TRBJ1-1, the full variable domain is DGGITQSPKYLFRKEGQNVTLSCEQNLNHDAMYWYRQDPGQGLRLIYYSQIVNDFQKGDIAEGYSVSREKKESFPLTVTSAQKNPTAFYLCASSLDHSNTEAFFGQGTRLTVV.

This clonotype was picked up a small number of times. This chain connects TRBV7-8 to TRBJ2-5, with D maybe TRBD2 (6 bases). The CDR3 length is 15 residues. In germline, CDR1 is SGHVS, CDR2 FQNEAQ. With 5 bases removed from V and 2 bases from J, the gap between germline ends came to 15 bases. The CDR3 nucleotides are TGTGCCAGCAGCCCGCGACTAGTGTTGCAAGAGACCCAGTACTTC. It yields the protein CASSPRLVLQETQYF.

The chain recombines TRBV6-2 or TRBV6-3 with TRBJ1-2, with D possibly being TRBD1 (5 bases). The CDR3 loop spans 12 amino acids. Trimming cost V 8 bases and J 2 bases, with 9 bases left between them. Germline CDR1 MNHEY, CDR2 SVGEGT. CDR3 sequence: CASGGLNYGYTF. CDR3 sequence (DNA): TGTGCCAGCGGGGGATTAAACTATGGCTACACCTTC.

The chain recombines TRBV6-6 with TRBJ1-1; possible D gene TRBD1, 5 bases. The V end lost 8 bases, the J end lost 7 bases, and 11 bases lay between the germline ends. This CDR3 comprises 11 residues. Germline V gene data show CDR1 as MNHNY and CDR2 as SVGAGI (reference sequence). The CDR3 here is CASGRDFEAFF. The CDR3 DNA sequence: TGTGCCAGCGGACGGGACTTTGAAGCTTTCTTT.

This clonotype has more than one count but fewer than ten. CDR3 region: CASSQQGTGIMFF. As DNA, the CDR3 is TGCGCCAGCAGCCAGCAAGGGACAGGGATAATGTTTTTT. V usage is TRBV4-1 and J usage is TRBJ1-4; 9 nucleotides line up with TRBD1. Trimming cost V 3 bases and J 15 bases; bases outside gene matches: 8. Germline CDR1 reads MGHRA; CDR2 reads YSYEKL. This CDR3 has 13 residues.

This clonotype appeared a few times. Here the CDR3 reads CASSQGGTGGSETQYF. CDR3 in DNA: TGCGCCAGCAGCCAAGGCGGGACAGGGGGATCAGAGACCCAGTACTTC. This chain joins TRBV4-1 and TRBJ2-5, with TRBD1 identical over 11 bases. Losses at the gene ends were 1 base for V and 4 bases for J; bases not matched to a gene: 5. CDR1 and CDR2 from the germline V gene are MGHRA and YSYEKL. This CDR3 spans 16 amino acids.

The chain employs TRBV7-2 and TRBJ2-3; D gene uncertain. Trimming pared 0 bases from V and 6 bases from J, leaving 10 bases between. The germline V gene encodes CDR1 SGHTA and CDR2 FQGNSA. The CDR3 is 14 residues long. The CDR3 spells CASSLAASRDTQYF. CDR3 nucleotides: TGTGCCAGCAGCTTAGCTGCGTCTAGGGATACGCAGTATTTT.

CDR3 in DNA: TGTGCCAGCAGTTACTCCCGGGTTGAGGGCTACACCTTC. Translating gives CASSYSRVEGYTF. The chain employs TRBV6-6 and TRBJ1-2; D is ambiguous. The V and J ends lost 0 bases and 8 bases respectively, with 10 bases between them. Germline values: CDR1 MNHNY, CDR2 SVGAGI (reference sequence). The CDR3 runs to 13 residues.

The chain carries TRBV6-2 or TRBV6-3 and TRBJ2-1; D gene uncertain. The CDR3 has 17 amino acids. The V and J ends lost 0 bases and 1 base respectively, with 13 bases between them. Per the germline V gene, CDR1 is MNHEY and CDR2 is SVGEGT. CDR3: CASSYSISEQSYNEQFF. CDR3 nucleotide sequence: TGTGCCAGCAGTTACTCTATATCCGAGCAGTCCTACAATGAGCAGTTCTTC.

This chain uses TRBV24-1 with TRBJ2-2; TRBD1 is a possible D gene (6 bases). This CDR3 has 17 amino acids. Per the germline V gene, CDR1 is KGHDR and CDR2 is SFDVKD. The V and J ends lost 2 bases and 2 bases respectively, with 14 bases between them. CDR3 coding DNA: TGTGCCACCAGTGATTCCCAGGGGAACTTAAACACCGGGGAGCTGTTTTTT. Translation: CATSDSQGNLNTGELFF.

This clonotype has ten or more counts. Written as DNA, the CDR3 is TGTGCCAGCAGCTCTTCAGTCGCAACTAATGAAAAACTGTTTTTT. It is translated as CASSSSVATNEKLFF. The chain links TRBV7-8 to TRBJ1-4; D remains unclear. Trimming took off 4 bases at V and 0 bases at J, with 9 bases between the two ends. CDR3 length: 15 residues. Per germline, CDR1 SGHVS and CDR2 FQNEAQ.

This clonotype was detected only a few times. The gene calls are TRBV7-2 and TRBJ1-4; D ambiguous. Germline lookup yields CDR1 SGHTA and CDR2 FQGNSA. The CDR3 spans 14 residues. V was clipped by 0 bases and J by 7 bases, with 9 bases between them. The CDR3 nucleotides read TGTGCCAGCAGCTTAGCAGGGCTTGGTGAAAAACTGTTTTTT. As protein: CASSLAGLGEKLFF.

CDR3 loop: CASSLWGQEQETQYF. DNA of the CDR3: TGTGCCAGCAGTTTGTGGGGACAGGAACAAGAGACCCAGTACTTC. The J gene is TRBJ2-5, the V gene TRBV27, with 8 bases identical to TRBD1. The V and J ends lost 3 bases and 2 bases, in that order; junction bases with no gene match: 5. This CDR3 contains 15 residues. Germline loops: CDR1 MNHEY, CDR2 SMNVEV (reference sequence).

The chain combines TRBV5-1 with TRBJ2-1; 10 bases line up with TRBD2. This CDR3 comprises 17 residues. V lost 1 base and J lost 2; bases outside the gene matches: 6. Germline V gene lookup returns CDR1 SGHRS and CDR2 YFSETQ. Here the CDR3 DNA reads TGCGCCAGCAGCTTGATCCTAGCGGGAGCTACCTACAATGAGCAGTTCTTC. Residues: CASSLILAGATYNEQFF.

This clonotype showed up just a few times. The chain is built from TRBV25-1 and TRBJ1-2; no clear D gene. CDR1 and CDR2 from the germline V gene are MGHDK and SYGVNS. The CDR3 has 16 amino acids. V lost 1 base and J lost 0, with 12 bases in between. The CDR3 DNA reads as TGTGCCAGCAGTGAATTTGATGCTGAAGCTAACTATGGCTACACCTTC. Its protein product is CASSEFDAEANYGYTF.

The chain uses TRBV19 and TRBJ1-5, with D possibly TRBD1 on 5 matching bases. Germline CDR1 reads LNHDA; CDR2 reads SQIVND (reference sequence). The V end lost 2 bases, the J end lost 4 bases, and 12 bases lay between the germline ends. The CDR3 has 15 amino acids. Here the CDR3 reads CASSISVGVNQPQHF. The CDR3 bases are TGTGCCAGTAGTATATCGGTGGGGGTGAATCAGCCCCAGCATTTT.